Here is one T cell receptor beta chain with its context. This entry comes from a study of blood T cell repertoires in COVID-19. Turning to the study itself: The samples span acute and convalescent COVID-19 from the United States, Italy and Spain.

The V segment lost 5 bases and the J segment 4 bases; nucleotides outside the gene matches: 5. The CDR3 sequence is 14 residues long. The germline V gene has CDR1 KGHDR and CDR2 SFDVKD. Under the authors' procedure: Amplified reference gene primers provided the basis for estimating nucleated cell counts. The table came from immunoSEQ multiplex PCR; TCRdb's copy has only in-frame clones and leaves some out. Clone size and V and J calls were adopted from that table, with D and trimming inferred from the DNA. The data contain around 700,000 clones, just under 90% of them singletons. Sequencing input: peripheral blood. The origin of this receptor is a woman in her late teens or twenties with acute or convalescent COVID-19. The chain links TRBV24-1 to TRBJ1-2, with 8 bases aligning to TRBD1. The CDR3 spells CATSGPDRAYGYTF. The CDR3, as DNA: TGTGCCACCAGTGGCCCGGACAGGGCCTATGGCTACACCTTC.